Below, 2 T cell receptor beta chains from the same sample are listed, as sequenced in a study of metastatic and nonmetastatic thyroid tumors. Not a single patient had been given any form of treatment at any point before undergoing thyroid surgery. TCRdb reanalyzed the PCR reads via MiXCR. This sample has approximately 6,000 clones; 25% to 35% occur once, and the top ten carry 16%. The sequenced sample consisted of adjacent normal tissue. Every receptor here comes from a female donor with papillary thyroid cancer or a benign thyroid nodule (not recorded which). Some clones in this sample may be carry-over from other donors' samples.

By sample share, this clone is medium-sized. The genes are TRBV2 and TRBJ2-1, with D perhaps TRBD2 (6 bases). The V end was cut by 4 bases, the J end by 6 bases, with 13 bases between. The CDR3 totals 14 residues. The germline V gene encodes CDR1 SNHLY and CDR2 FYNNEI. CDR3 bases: TGTGCCAGCAGTGTTGCCGGGACTTTCAATGAGCAGTTCTTC. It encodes CASSVAGTFNEQFF.

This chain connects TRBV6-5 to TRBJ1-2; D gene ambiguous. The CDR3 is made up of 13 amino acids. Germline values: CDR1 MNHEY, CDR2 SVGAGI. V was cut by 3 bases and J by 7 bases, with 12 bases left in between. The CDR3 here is CASSYKRYRGYTF. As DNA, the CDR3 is TGTGCCAGCAGTTATAAGAGGTACCGTGGCTACACCTTC.